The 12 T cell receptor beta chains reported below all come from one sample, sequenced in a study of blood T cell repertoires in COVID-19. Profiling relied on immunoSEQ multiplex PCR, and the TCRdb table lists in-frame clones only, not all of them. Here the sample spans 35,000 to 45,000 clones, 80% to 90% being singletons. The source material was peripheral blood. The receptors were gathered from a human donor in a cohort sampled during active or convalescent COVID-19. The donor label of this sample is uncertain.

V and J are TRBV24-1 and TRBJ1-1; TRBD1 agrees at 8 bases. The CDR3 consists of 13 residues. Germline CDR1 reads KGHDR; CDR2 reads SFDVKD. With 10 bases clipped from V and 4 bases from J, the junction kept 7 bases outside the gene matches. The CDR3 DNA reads TGTGCCACTAGGACAGGGCTGAGCACTGAAGCTTTCTTT. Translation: CATRTGLSTEAFF.

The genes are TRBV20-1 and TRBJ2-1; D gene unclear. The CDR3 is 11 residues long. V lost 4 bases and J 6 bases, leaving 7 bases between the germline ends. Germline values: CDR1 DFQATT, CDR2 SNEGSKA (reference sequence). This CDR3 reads CSATQLNEQFF. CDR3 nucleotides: TGCAGTGCTACGCAACTCAATGAGCAGTTCTTC.

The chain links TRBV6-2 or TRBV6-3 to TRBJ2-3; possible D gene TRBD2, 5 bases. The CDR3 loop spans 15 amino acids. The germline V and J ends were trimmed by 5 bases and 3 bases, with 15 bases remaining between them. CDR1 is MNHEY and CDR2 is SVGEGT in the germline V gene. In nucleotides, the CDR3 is TGTGCCAGCAGTGACTATGGGAGAGGGACAGATACGCAGTATTTT. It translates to CASSDYGRGTDTQYF.

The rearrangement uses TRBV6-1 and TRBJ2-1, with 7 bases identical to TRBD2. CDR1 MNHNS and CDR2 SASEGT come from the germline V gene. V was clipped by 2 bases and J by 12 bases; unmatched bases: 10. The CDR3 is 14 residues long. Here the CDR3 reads CASSESTSGRGQFF. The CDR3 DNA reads TGTGCCAGCAGTGAATCGACTAGTGGGAGGGGGCAGTTCTTC.

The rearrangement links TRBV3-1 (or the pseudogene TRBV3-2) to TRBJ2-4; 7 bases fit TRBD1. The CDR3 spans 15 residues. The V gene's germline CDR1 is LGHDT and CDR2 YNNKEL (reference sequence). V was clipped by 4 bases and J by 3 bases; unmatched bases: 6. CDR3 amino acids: CASSREGTDKNIQYF. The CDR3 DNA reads TGTGCCAGCAGCCGAGAGGGGACAGACAAAAACATTCAGTACTTC.

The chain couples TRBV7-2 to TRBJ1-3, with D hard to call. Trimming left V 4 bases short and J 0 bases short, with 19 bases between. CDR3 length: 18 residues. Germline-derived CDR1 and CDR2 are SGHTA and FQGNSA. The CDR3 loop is CASSSRPPPQSSGNTIYF. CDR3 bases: TGTGCCAGCAGCTCCCGCCCCCCCCCACAATCCTCTGGAAACACCATATATTTT.

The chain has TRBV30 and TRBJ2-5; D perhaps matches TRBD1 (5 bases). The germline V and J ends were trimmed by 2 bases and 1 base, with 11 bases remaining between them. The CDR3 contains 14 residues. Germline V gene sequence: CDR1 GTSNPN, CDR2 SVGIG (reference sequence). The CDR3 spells CAWSNGQTQETQYF. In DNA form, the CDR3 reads TGTGCCTGGAGTAACGGACAAACCCAAGAGACCCAGTACTTC.

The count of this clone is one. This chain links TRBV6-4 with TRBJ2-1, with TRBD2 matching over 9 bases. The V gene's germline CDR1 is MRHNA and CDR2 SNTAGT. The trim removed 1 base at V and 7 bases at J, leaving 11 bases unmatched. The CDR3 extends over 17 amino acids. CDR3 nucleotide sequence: TGTGCCAGCAGTGACTATTGGCGGGCTAGCGGGACAAATGAGCAGTTCTTC. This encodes CASSDYWRASGTNEQFF.

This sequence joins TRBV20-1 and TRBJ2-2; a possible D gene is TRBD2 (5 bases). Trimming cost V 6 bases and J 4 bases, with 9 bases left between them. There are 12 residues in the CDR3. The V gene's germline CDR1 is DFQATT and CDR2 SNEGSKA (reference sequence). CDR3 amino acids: CSASGSTGELFF. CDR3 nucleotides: TGCAGTGCAAGTGGGAGCACCGGGGAGCTGTTTTTT.

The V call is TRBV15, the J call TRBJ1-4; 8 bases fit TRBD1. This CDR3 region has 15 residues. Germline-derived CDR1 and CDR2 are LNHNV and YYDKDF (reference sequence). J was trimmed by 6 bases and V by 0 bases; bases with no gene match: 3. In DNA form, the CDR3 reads TGTGCCACCAGCAGAGAGACAGGGGAACATGAAAAACTGTTTTTT. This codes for CATSRETGEHEKLFF. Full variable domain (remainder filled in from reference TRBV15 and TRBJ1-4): DAMVIQNPRYQVTQFGKPVTLSCSQTLNHNVMYWYQQKSSQAPKLLFHYYDKDFNNEADTPDNFQSRRPNTSFCFLDIRSPGLGDTAMYLCATSRETGEHEKLFFGSGTQLSVL.

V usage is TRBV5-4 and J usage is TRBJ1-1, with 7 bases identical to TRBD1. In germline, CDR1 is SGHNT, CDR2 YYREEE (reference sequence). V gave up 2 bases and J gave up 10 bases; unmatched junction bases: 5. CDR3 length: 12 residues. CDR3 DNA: TGTGCCAGCAGCTTTACAGGGGCTAGAGCTTTCTTT. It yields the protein CASSFTGARAFF.

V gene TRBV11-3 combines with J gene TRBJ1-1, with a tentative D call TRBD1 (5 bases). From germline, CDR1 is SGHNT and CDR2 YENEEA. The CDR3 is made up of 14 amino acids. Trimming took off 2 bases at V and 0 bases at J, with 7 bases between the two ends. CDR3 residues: CASSLRQLNTEAFF. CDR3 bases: TGTGCCAGCAGCTTACGACAGCTGAACACTGAAGCTTTCTTT. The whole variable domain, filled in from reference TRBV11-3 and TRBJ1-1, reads EAGVVQSPRYKIIEKKQPVAFWCNPISGHNTLYWYLQNLGQGPELLIRYENEEAVDDSQLPKDRFSAERLKGVDSTLKIQPAELGDSAVYLCASSLRQLNTEAFFGQGTRLTVV.